This record covers a single TCR beta chain. A junction boundary mismatches the germline segment, possibly from a read error. This sample is drawn from a study of blood T cells in healthy people across ages. This CDR3 is built from 15 residues. Germline CDR1 and CDR2: SGHRS and YFSETQ. PCR was performed a second time for 7 to 11 cycles using a sample-barcoded 5' primer and a J-beta primer mix. Every individual sample yielded 2.5 million or more paired-end reads (each containing CDR3). TCRdb passed the 5' RACE reads through MiXCR, listing each CDR3 protein once. The profile shows 750,000 to 950,000 distinct CDR3 sequences, roughly 29% of them singletons. These sequences were also reported in another study, on T cells of mothers and their children.

This rearrangement joins TRBV5-1 to TRBJ2-1, with D perhaps matching TRBD1 (5 bases). Sequences were obtained from blood. This clonotype was sampled from a woman aged 40 to 50 in good health. Here the CDR3 DNA reads TGCGCCAGCAGCTTCAGGGTTAGCTCCTACAATGATCAGTTCTTC. Residues: CASSFRVSSYNDQFF.